The entry below gives a single T cell receptor (beta chain) sequence along with its context. Its cognate antigen is unknown. Profiled with immunoSEQ multiplex PCR; TCRdb holds only in-frame clones, not every one. The table shows approximately 45,000 clones, with 63% occurring only once. This sample was taken from a study of radiotherapy plus CTLA-4 blockade in lung cancer. Study summary: Objective responses occurred in approximately 18% of patients; about 32% had disease control. Regarding the study as a whole: Dynamics of early blood T cell clones, together with interferon-beta, were reportedly the best predictors of response. Blood TCR clones of tumor origin expanded after radiotherapy plus ipilimumab.

Germline CDR1 MNHEY, CDR2 SVGAGI. The CDR3 has 13 residues. V gave up 5 bases and J gave up 14 bases; unmatched junction bases: 9. CTLA-4 blockade using ipilimumab, together with focal radiation, was received by patients with chemo-refractory metastatic non-small-cell lung cancer. The sequenced sample was peripheral blood, obtained from a patient treated with radiotherapy plus ipilimumab. The chain couples TRBV6-5 to TRBJ1-6; 7 bases match TRBD1. This receptor was identified in a human donor with non-small cell lung cancer who had a partial response to radiotherapy plus ipilimumab. In DNA, the CDR3 is TGTGCCAGCAGTACGGGACAGTTGGGAACCCTCCACTTT. It specifies CASSTGQLGTLHF.